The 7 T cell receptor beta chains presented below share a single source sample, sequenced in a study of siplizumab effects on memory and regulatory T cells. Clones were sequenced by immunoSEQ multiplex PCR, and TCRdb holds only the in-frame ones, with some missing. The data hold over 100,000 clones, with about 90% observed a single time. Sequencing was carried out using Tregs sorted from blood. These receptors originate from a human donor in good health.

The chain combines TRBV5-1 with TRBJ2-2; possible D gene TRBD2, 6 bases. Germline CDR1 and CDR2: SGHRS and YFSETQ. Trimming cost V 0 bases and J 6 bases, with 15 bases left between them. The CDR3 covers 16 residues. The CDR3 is CASSLGRGSGAGELFF. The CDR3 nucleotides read TGCGCCAGCAGCTTGGGGCGGGGATCGGGCGCCGGGGAGCTGTTTTTT. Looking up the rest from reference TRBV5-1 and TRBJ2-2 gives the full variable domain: KAGVTQTPRYLIKTRGQQVTLSCSPISGHRSVSWYQQTPGQGLQFLFEYFSETQRNKGNFPGRFSGRQFSNSRSEMNVSTLELGDSALYLCASSLGRGSGAGELFFGEGSRLTVL.

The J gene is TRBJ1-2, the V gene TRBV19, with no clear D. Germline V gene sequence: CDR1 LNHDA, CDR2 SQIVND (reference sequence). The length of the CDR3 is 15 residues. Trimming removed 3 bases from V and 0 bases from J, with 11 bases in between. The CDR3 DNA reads TGTGCCAGTAGTATTTTATCAGGTACTAACTATGGCTACACCTTC. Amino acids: CASSILSGTNYGYTF.

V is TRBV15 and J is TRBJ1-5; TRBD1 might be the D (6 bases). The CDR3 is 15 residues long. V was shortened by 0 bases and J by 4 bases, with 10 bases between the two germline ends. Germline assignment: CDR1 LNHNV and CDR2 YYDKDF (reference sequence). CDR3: CATSRDSRGNQPQHF. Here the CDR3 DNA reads TGTGCCACCAGCAGAGATTCGAGGGGGAATCAGCCCCAGCATTTT.

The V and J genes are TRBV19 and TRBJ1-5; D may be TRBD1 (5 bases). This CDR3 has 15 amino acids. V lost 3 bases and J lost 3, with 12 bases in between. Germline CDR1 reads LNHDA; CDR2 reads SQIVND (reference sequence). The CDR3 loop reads CASSIDGGNNQPQHF. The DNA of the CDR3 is TGTGCCAGTAGTATCGATGGGGGAAACAATCAGCCCCAGCATTTT.

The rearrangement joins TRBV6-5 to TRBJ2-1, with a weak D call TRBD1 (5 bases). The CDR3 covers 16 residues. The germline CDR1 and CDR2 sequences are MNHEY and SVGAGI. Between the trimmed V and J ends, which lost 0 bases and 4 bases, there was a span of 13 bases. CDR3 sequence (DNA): TGTGCCAGCAGTTACTCGGGGCGTGGGGTTTACAATGAGCAGTTCTTC. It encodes CASSYSGRGVYNEQFF.

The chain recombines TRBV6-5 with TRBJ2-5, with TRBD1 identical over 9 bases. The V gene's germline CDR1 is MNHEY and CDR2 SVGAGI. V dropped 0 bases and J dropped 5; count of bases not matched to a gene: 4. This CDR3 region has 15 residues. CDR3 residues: CASSYSTGGRETQYF. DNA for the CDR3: TGTGCCAGCAGTTACTCAACAGGGGGCCGTGAGACCCAGTACTTC.

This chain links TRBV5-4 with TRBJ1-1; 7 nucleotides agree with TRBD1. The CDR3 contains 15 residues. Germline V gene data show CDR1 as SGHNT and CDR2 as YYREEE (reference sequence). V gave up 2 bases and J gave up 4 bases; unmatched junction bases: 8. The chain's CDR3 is CASSLTTGWGTEAFF. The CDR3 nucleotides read TGTGCCAGCAGCTTAACGACAGGGTGGGGCACTGAAGCTTTCTTT.